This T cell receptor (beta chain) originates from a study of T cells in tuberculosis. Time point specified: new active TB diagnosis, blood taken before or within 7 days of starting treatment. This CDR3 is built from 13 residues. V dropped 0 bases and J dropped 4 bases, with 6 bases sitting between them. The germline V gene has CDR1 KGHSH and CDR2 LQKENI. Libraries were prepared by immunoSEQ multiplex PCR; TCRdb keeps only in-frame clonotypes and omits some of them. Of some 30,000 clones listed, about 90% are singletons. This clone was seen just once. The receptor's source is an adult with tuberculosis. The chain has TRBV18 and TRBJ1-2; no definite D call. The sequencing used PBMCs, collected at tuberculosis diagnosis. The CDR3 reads CASSPPSGYGYTF. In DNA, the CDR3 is TGTGCCAGCTCACCACCGTCGGGCTATGGCTACACCTTC.